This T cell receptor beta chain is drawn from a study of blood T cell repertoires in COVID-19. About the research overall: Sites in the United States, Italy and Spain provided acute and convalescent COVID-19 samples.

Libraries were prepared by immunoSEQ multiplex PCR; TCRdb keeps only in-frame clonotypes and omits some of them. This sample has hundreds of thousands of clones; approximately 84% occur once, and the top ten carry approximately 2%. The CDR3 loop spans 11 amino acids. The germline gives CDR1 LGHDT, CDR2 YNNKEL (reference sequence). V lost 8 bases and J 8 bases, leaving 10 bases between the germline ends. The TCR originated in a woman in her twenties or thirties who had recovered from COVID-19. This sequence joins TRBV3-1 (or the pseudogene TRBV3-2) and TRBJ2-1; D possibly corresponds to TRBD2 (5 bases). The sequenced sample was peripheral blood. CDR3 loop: CASRGMDEQFF. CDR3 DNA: TGTGCCAGCCGGGGAATGGATGAGCAGTTCTTC.